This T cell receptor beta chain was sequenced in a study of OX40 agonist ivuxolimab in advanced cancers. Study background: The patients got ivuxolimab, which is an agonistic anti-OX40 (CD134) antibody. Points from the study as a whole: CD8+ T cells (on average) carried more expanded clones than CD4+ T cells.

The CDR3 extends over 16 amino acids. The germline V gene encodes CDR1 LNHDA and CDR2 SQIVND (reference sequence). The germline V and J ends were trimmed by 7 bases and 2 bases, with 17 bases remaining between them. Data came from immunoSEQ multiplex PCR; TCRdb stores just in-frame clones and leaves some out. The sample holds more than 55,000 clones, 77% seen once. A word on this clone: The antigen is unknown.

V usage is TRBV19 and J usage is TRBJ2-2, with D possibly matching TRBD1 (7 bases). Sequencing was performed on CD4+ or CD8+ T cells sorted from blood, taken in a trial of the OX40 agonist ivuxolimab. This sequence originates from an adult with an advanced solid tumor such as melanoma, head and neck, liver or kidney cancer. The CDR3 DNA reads TGTGCCAGTAATGACCGCAGGGGGGCTAACACCGGGGAGCTGTTTTTT. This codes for CASNDRRGANTGELFF.